The source of this T cell receptor beta chain is a study of read filtering for tumor transcriptome and immune sequencing (dated by TCRdb to about 2020). Regarding the complete study: The cohort was composed of approximately 17 male and over 13 female patients, with a mean age of 65.9 years and an age range of about 40 to 90. By revised international staging, under 10 patients were R-ISS I, under 20 were R-ISS II and 7 were R-ISS III. Whole-transcriptome libraries were prepared with the TruSeq RNA Access Library Prep Kit after DNase treatment. Per sample, about 4.05 to 10.27 million TCR-region mapped reads were obtained with IR-seq, compared with only about 80 to 1,300 with RNA-seq. TCR repertoires obtained by targeted immune repertoire sequencing and by bulk whole-transcriptome sequencing performed on the same bone marrow samples were compared. One main goal was a read-filtering strategy for immune repertoire data, in particular deciding whether clonotypes backed by only one read should be removed. Here is what the overall study found, with its caveats: When single-read clonotypes were removed, the proportions of shared clonotypes in IR-seq and RNA-seq correlated more strongly. Rather than purified T cells, the sorted CD138-negative fraction was a mixed bone marrow immune population. Compared with RNA-seq, IR-seq captured clonotypes at much higher depth and more reliably, and a smaller IR-seq throughput was enough to identify most shared clonotypes. Single-read clonotypes made up roughly four fifths of clonotypes but only 3% to 4% of total reads in IR-seq, compared with roughly three quarters of clonotypes and more than 40% of reads in RNA-seq.

Bone marrow was sampled from every patient at the time of active disease. Ficoll-Hypaque density gradient centrifugation was used to isolate the bone marrow mononuclear cells. Myeloma plasma cells were removed and CD138-negative cells were obtained by negative selection following labeling with CD138 magnetic microbeads on a MACS separator. Flow cytometry on an Attune NxT with CD138 antibodies was used to check the purity of the isolated cells. Total RNA was extracted with TRIzol reagent and quantified with a NanoDrop spectrophotometer. Paired RNA-seq and IR-seq were performed on each patient's CD138-negative bone marrow sample. TCR libraries were constructed from 350 to 400 ng RNA using the Immunoverse kit, and molecular barcoded adaptors covering alpha/delta and beta/gamma chains were employed. The same RNA used for transcriptome sequencing was used for TCR library preparation. An Illumina HiSeq 4000 with 2 x 150 cycles was used to sequence the TCR libraries. The paper's processing steps were these. With MiXCR, TCR reads were aligned to human V, D, J and C references and assembled into CDR3 clonotypes, with quality filtering and error correction included. Clonotype counts and gene usage diversity were analyzed with the tcR package in R. For inspection of raw mapping reads, RNA-seq reads were mapped by STAR aligner version 2.5.3a onto GRCh37 of the human genome. To test the effect of sequencing depth on detected clonotypes, IR-seq fastq files were randomly downsampled using Seqtk 1.3. TCRdb handled the public reads itself, with Q25 trimming in fastp and clone calling in MiXCR, and kept productive beta chains. Merged by CDR3 protein, the rows form single entries marked with the most common genes and DNA. TCRdb's processing, not the authors', yielded these V and J calls. The sample table contains about 50,000 distinct CDR3 sequences; only one count was recorded for around 19% of them. The top ten clones comprise roughly two fifths of the sample.

Comment on this clonotype: Its specific antigen is unknown. No clone much larger than this one lies a single base away; base qualities are absent.

This clonotype originated in a donor at least 40 years old with multiple myeloma. Sequencing used a population of CD138-negative cells sorted from bone marrow. The sample's cell subset or site label is to be understood as: bone marrow mononuclear cells depleted of CD138+ plasma/myeloma cells by negative magnetic selection.

CDR3 reads: CASSSPPDRPGTEAFF. The nucleotides read TGTGCCAGTAGTAGTCCCCCGGACAGGCCGGGGACTGAAGCTTTCTTT. This chain is built from TRBV19 and TRBJ1-1; TRBD1 fits 7 bases in the junction. Trimmed from V: 4 bases; trimmed from J: 5 bases; junction bases lacking a gene match: 13. Sequences LNHDA (CDR1) and SQIVND (CDR2) are obtained from the germline V gene (reference sequence). There are 16 amino acids in the CDR3, from cysteine to phenylalanine inclusive. Just CDR3 DNA is preserved here, 48 bases in frame from base 1.